This T cell receptor (beta chain) was profiled in a study of blood T cell repertoires in COVID-19. As for the study in general: Both acute and convalescent COVID-19 samples were obtained from the United States, Italy and Spain. In each case, the material was cDNA or gDNA derived from T cells, B-cell-depleted T cells, or PBMCs.

As originally analysed: Reference gene primers were amplified, and this amplification served to estimate nucleated cell counts. The protocol was immunoSEQ multiplex PCR, while the TCRdb copy is restricted to in-frame clones and leaves out a portion. V and J calls and clone size are given by that table; D and trimming were obtained from the DNA. The sample includes 250,000 or so clones, roughly 87% of them seen just once. Recruits, aged roughly 18 to 95 years, lived in 20 to 30 US areas. Per the germline V gene, CDR1 is LGHNT and CDR2 is FRNRAP. The CDR3 length is 14 residues. V was pared by 5 bases and J by 5 bases, with 15 bases between.

Sequenced input: PBMCs or T cells enriched from blood (not recorded which). The TCR was taken from a woman in her twenties or thirties with acute COVID-19. The chain couples TRBV12-5 to TRBJ2-5; D is possibly TRBD2 (5 bases). The CDR3 DNA reads TGTGCTAGTGGTCCCCGGGGTGGACTGGAGACCCAGTACTTC. This codes for CASGPRGGLETQYF.